The 9 T cell receptor beta chains given below trace back to one sample, sequenced in a study of CD8 T cells in ankylosing spondylitis (dated 2017 in TCRdb). Library prep was done by 5' RACE. The sequencing machine was an Illumina HiSeq 2500. Starting from the raw public reads, TCRdb applied fastp trimming at Q25, assembled clones with MiXCR and retained in-frame beta chains. Every entry covers one CDR3 protein and lists the most common genes and DNA from its rows. A total of about 130,000 distinct CDR3 sequences appear in this sample, more than 5.5% of them only once. The ten largest account for 12% of the sample. Sample: blood, either unsorted or a sorted T cell fraction (not recorded which). The source of these receptors is a female donor with ankylosing spondylitis or in good health (not recorded which).

This clonotype was counted at least ten times. Written as DNA, the CDR3 is TGCGCCAGCAGCTTGTATGTTCTGAACGAGCAGTACTTC. Amino acids: CASSLYVLNEQYF. The chain is built from TRBV5-1 and TRBJ2-7, with D uncertain. The V and J ends lost 1 base and 5 bases respectively, with 10 bases between them. CDR3 length equals 13 residues. From germline, CDR1 is SGHRS and CDR2 YFSETQ.

This clonotype was observed at least ten times. CDR3 amino acids: CASSSREGRGNQPQHF. In nucleotides, the CDR3 is TGTGCCAGCAGCTCCCGGGAGGGGCGCGGCAATCAGCCCCAGCATTTT. The chain uses TRBV7-8 and TRBJ1-5, with TRBD1 as a possible D gene (5 bases). The germline V and J ends were trimmed by 4 bases and 2 bases, with 15 bases remaining between them. This CDR3 is 16 amino acids long. Germline lookup yields CDR1 SGHVS and CDR2 FQNEAQ. Together with reference TRBV7-8 and TRBJ1-5, the CDR3 gives the full variable domain: GAGVSQSPRYKVAKRGQDVALRCDPISGHVSLFWYQQALGQGPEFLTYFQNEAQLDKSGLPSDRFFAERPEGSVSTLKIQRTQQEDSAVYLCASSSREGRGNQPQHFGDGTRLSIL.

The V and J genes are TRBV19 and TRBJ1-3, with TRBD1 identical over 7 bases. CDR1 LNHDA and CDR2 SQIVND come from the germline V gene (reference sequence). V dropped 7 bases and J dropped 0; count of bases not matched to a gene: 9. The CDR3 loop spans 16 amino acids. This chain's CDR3 is CASTTDRAASGNTIYF. The CDR3 bases are TGTGCCAGTACCACCGACAGGGCCGCCTCTGGAAACACCATATATTTT.

This clonotype has ten or more counts. The J gene is TRBJ1-6, the V gene TRBV6-1; TRBD1 matches at 7 bases. V dropped 7 bases and J dropped 5; count of bases not matched to a gene: 2. CDR3 size: 13 residues. The V gene's germline CDR1 is MNHNS and CDR2 SASEGT. In DNA form, the CDR3 reads TGTGCCAGCAAGGGACAGAATAATTCACCCCTCCACTTT. Amino acids: CASKGQNNSPLHF.

This clonotype was observed many times. The chain links TRBV15 to TRBJ1-2; a weak D match, TRBD1 (5 bases). Looked up from germline, CDR1 is LNHNV and CDR2 is YYDKDF (reference sequence). Trimming pared 4 bases from V and 4 bases from J, leaving 22 bases between. The CDR3 consists of 17 residues. This chain's CDR3 is CATSTGRWGIGGYGYTF. The CDR3 DNA is TGTGCCACCAGCACAGGCCGATGGGGTATCGGGGGCTATGGCTACACCTTC.

This clonotype was observed many times. V and J are TRBV5-1 and TRBJ1-1; D is perhaps TRBD1 (6 bases). CDR3 size: 14 residues. Trimming took 0 bases from V and 5 from J, leaving 11 bases between them. The germline CDR1 and CDR2 sequences are SGHRS and YFSETQ. The CDR3 region has the DNA TGCGCCAGCAGCTTGGTGGGGGCCCGGACTGAAGCTTTCTTT. It encodes CASSLVGARTEAFF.

This clonotype was picked up many times. The chain employs TRBV27 and TRBJ2-1; no clear D gene. This CDR3 is built from 12 residues. Trimming shortened V by 8 bases and J by 0 bases, and 5 bases separated the two germline ends. In germline, CDR1 is MNHEY, CDR2 SMNVEV (reference sequence). CDR3 residues: CASRRSYNEQFF. The CDR3 bases are TGTGCCAGCCGCCGCTCCTACAATGAGCAGTTCTTC.

This clonotype was picked up many times. The rearrangement links TRBV24-1 to TRBJ2-3; no reliable D call. CDR3 length equals 14 residues. Germline assignment: CDR1 KGHDR and CDR2 SFDVKD. V was pared by 5 bases and J by 4 bases, with 12 bases between. CDR3 in DNA: TGTGCCACCAGTGTCCCGGGCCGCGCAGATACGCAGTATTTT. Its protein is CATSVPGRADTQYF.

This clonotype came up many times. The V gene is TRBV9, the J gene TRBJ1-1, with no clear D. In germline, CDR1 is SGDLS, CDR2 YYNGEE. This CDR3 spans 15 amino acids. V was clipped by 1 base and J by 0 bases, with 10 bases between them. CDR3 region: CASSVSSSMNTEAFF. CDR3 DNA sequence: TGTGCCAGCAGCGTAAGTTCCAGTATGAACACTGAAGCTTTCTTT.